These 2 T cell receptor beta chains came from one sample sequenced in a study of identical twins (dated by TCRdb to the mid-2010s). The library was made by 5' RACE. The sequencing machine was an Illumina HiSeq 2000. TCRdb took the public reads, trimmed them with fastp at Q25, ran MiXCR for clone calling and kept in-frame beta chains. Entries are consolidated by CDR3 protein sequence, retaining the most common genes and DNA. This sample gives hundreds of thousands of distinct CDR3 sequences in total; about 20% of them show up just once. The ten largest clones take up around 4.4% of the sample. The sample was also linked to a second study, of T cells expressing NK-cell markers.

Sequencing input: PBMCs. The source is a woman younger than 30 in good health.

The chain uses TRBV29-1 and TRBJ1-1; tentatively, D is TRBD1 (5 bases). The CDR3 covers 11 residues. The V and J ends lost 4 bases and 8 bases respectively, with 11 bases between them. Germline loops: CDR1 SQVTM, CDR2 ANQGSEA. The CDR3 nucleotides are TGCAGCGTTGTCAGGGAGGGGGAAGCTTTCTTT. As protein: CSVVREGEAFF.

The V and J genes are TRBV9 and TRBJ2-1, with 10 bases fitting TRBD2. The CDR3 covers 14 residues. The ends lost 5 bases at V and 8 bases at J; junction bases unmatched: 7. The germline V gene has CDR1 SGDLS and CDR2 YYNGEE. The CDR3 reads CASSRTSGKHEQFF. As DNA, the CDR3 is TGTGCCAGCAGTAGAACTAGCGGGAAGCATGAGCAGTTCTTC.